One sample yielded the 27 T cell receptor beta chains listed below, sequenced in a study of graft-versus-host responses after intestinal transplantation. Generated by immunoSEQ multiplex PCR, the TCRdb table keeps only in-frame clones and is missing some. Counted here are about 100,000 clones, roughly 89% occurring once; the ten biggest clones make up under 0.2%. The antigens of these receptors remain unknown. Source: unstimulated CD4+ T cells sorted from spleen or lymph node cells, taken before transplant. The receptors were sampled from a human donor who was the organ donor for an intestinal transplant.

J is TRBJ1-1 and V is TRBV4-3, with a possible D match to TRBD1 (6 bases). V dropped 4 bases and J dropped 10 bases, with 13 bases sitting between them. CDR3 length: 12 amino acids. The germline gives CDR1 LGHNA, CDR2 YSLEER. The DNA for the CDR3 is TGCGCCAGCAGCCGGGTACAGGGACGAGCTTTCTTT. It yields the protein CASSRVQGRAFF.

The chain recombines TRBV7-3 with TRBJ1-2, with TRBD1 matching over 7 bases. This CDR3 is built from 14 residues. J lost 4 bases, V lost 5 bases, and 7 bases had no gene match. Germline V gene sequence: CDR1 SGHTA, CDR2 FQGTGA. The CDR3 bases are TGTGCCAGCAGCCCGGGACAGTCGATCTATGGCTACACCTTC. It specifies CASSPGQSIYGYTF.

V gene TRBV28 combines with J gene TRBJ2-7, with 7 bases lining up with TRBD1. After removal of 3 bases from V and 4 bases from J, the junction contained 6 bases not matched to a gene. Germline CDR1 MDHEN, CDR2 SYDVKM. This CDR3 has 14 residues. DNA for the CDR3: TGTGCCAGCAGTTTTGACAGGGTTCTTTACGAGCAGTACTTC. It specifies CASSFDRVLYEQYF.

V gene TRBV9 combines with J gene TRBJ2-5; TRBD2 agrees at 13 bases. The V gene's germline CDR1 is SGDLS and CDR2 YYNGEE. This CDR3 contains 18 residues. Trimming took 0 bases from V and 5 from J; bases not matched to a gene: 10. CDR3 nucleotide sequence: TGTGCCAGCAGCGTAGGGTCCCGGACTAGCGGGGGTGTTGAGACCCAGTACTTC. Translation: CASSVGSRTSGGVETQYF.

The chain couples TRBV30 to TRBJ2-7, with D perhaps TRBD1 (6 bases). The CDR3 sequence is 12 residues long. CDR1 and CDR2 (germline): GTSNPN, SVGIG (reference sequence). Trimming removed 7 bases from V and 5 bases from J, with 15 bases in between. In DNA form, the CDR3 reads TGTGCCTTCCGGGACACCACTCACGAGCAGTACTTC. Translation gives CAFRDTTHEQYF.

CDR3 protein: CASSQGRPGTTRSETQYF. DNA of the CDR3: TGTGCCAGCAGCCAAGGCAGACCCGGGACTACCCGTTCCGAGACCCAGTACTTC. The gene calls are TRBV4-2 and TRBJ2-5; 7 bases line up with TRBD2. The J segment lost 5 bases and the V segment lost 1 base, leaving 16 bases of the junction unmatched. In germline, CDR1 is LGHNA, CDR2 YNFKEQ. The CDR3 spans 18 residues.

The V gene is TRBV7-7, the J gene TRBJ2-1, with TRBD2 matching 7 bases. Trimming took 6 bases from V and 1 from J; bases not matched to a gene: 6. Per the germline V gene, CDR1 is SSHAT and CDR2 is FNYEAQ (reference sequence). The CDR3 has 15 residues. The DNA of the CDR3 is TGTGCCAGCAGTTCGGGGGGTCCTTCCTACAATGAGCAGTTCTTC. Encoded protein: CASSSGGPSYNEQFF.

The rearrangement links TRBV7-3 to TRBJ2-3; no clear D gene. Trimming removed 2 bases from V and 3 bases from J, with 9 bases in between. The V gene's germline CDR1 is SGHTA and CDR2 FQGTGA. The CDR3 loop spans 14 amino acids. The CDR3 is CASSLDLATDTQYF. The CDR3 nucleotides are TGTGCCAGCAGCTTAGACTTAGCAACAGATACGCAGTATTTT.

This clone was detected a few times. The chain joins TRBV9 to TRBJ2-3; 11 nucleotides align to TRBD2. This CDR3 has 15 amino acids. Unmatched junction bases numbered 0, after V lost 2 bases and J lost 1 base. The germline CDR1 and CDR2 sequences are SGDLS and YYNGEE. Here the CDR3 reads CASSVSGGGTDTQYF. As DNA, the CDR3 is TGTGCCAGCAGCGTTAGCGGGGGGGGCACAGATACGCAGTATTTT.

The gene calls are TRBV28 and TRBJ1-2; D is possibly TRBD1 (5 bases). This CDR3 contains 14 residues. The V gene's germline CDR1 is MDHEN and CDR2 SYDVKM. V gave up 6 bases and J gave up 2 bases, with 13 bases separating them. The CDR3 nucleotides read TGTGCCAGCAGGGTGACAGAAAAGAACTATGGCTACACCTTC. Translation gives CASRVTEKNYGYTF.

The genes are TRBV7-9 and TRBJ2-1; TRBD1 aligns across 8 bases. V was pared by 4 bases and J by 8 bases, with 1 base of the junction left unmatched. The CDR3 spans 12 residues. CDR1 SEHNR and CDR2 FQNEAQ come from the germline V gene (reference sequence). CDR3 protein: CASSSQGDEQFF. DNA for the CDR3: TGTGCCAGCAGCTCACAGGGGGATGAGCAGTTCTTC.

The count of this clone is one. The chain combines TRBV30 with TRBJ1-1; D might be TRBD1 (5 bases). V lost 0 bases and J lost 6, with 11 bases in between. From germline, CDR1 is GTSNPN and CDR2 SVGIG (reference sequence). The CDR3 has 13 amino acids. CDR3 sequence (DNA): TGTGCCTGGAGTGTTGGGGGGTGGGCTGAAGCTTTCTTT. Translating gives CAWSVGGWAEAFF. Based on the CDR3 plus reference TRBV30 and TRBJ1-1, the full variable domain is SQTIHQWPATLVQPVGSPLSLECTVEGTSNPNLYWYRQAAGRGLQLLFYSVGIGQISSEVPQNLSASRPQDRQFILSSKKLLLSDSGFYLCAWSVGGWAEAFFGQGTRLTVV.

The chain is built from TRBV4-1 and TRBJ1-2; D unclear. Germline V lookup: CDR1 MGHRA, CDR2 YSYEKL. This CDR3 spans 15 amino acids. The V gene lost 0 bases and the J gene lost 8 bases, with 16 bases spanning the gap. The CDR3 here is CASSQEWPSFFGYTF. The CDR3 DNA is TGCGCCAGCAGCCAAGAGTGGCCAAGTTTCTTCGGCTACACCTTC.

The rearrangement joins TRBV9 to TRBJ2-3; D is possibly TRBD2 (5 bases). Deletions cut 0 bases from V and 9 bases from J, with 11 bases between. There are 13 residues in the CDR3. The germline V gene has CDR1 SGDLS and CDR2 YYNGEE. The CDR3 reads CASSVGEGRTQYF. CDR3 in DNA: TGTGCCAGCAGCGTAGGTGAGGGTAGGACGCAGTATTTT.

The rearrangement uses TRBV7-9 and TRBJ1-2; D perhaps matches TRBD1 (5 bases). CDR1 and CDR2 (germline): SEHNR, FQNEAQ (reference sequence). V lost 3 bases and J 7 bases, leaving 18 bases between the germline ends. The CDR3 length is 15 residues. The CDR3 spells CASSFGIEGTGGYTF. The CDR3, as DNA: TGTGCCAGCAGCTTTGGGATTGAGGGGACTGGTGGCTACACCTTC.

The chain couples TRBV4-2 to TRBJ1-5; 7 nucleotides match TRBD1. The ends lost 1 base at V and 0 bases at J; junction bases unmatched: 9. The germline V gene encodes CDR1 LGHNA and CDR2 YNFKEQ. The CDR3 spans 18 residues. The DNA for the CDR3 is TGTGCCAGCAGCCAAGGAGGGACAGAAGGAAATAGCAATCAGCCCCAGCATTTT. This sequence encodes CASSQGGTEGNSNQPQHF.

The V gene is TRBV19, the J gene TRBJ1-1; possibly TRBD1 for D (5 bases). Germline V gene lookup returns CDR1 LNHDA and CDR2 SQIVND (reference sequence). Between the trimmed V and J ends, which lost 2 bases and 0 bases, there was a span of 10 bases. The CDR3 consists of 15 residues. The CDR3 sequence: CASSILQGMNTEAFF. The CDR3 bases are TGTGCCAGTAGTATACTGCAGGGCATGAACACTGAAGCTTTCTTT.

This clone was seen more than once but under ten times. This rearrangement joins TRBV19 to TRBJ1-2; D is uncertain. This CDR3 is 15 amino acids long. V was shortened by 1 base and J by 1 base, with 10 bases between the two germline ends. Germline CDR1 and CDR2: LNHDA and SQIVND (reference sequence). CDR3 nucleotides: TGTGCCAGTAGTATAGCGCGGCGGGTTAACTATGGCTACACCTTC. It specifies CASSIARRVNYGYTF.

CDR3 amino acids: CASTLRGGYEQYF. The CDR3 DNA follows: TGTGCCAGCACCCTGAGAGGAGGCTACGAGCAGTACTTC. The chain recombines TRBV7-2 with TRBJ2-7; possibly TRBD2 for D (5 bases). The CDR3 runs to 13 residues. The V end was cut by 7 bases, the J end by 3 bases, with 13 bases between. Germline V CDR1 and CDR2: SGHTA, FQGNSA. Full variable domain (outside the CDR3, taken from reference TRBV7-2 and TRBJ2-7): GAGVSQSPSNKVTEKGKDVELRCDPISGHTALYWYRQSLGQGLEFLIYFQGNSAPDKSGLPSDRFSAERTGGSVSTLTIQRTQQEDSAVYLCASTLRGGYEQYFGPGTRLTVT.

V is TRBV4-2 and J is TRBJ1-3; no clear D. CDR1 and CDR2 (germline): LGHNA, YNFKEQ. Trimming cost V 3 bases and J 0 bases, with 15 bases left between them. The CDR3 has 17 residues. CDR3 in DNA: TGTGCCAGCAGCCAGGATTCTGTTCCAGGCTCTGGAAACACCATATATTTT. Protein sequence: CASSQDSVPGSGNTIYF.

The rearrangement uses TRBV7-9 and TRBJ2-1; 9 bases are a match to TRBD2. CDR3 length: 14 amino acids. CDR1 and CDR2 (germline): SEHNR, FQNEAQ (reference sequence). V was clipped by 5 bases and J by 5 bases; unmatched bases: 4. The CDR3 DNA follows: TGTGCCAGCAGCCGACTAGCGGTCAACAATGAGCAGTTCTTC. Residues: CASSRLAVNNEQFF.

CDR3 sequence reads: CASSYLLAGEQYF. The CDR3 bases are TGTGCCAGCAGTTACCTACTAGCGGGCGAGCAGTACTTC. The chain employs TRBV6-5 and TRBJ2-7; the match to TRBD2 covers 9 bases. The germline V gene encodes CDR1 MNHEY and CDR2 SVGAGI. The CDR3 has 13 amino acids. With V trimmed by 2 bases and J by 6 bases, 2 bases remained unmatched.

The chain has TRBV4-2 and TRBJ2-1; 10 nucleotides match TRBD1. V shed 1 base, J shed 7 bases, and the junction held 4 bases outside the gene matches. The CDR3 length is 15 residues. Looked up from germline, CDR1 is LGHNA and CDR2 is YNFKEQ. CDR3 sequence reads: CASSQGGTGVNEQFF. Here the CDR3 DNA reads TGTGCCAGCAGCCAAGGCGGGACAGGGGTGAATGAGCAGTTCTTC.

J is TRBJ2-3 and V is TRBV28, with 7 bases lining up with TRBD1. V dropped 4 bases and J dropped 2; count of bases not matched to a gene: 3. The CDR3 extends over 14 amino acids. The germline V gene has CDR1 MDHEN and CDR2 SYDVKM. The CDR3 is CASSYRGTTDTQYF. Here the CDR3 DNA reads TGTGCCAGCAGTTACAGGGGTACCACAGATACGCAGTATTTT. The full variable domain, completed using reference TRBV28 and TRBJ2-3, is DVKVTQSSRYLVKRTGEKVFLECVQDMDHENMFWYRQDPGLGLRLIYFSYDVKMKEKGDIPEGYSVSREKKERFSLILESASTNQTSMYLCASSYRGTTDTQYFGPGTRLTVL.

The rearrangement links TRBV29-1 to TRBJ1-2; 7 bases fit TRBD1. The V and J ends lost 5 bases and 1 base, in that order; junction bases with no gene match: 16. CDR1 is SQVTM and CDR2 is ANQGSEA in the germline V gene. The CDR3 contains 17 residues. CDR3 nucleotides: TGCAGCGTTACATACCCGACAGGGTCGGGGTATAACTATGGCTACACCTTC. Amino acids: CSVTYPTGSGYNYGYTF. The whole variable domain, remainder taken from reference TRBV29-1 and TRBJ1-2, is SAVISQKPSRDICQRGTSLTIQCQVDSQVTMMFWYRQQPGQSLTLIATANQGSEATYESGFVIDKFPISRPNLTFSTLTVSNMSPEDSSIYLCSVTYPTGSGYNYGYTFGSGTRLTVV.

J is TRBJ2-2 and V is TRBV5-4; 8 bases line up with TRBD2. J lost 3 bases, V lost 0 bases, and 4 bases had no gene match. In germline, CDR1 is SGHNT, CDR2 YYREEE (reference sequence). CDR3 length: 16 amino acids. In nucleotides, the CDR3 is TGTGCCAGCAGCTTGGGGGGACTAGTTGACACCGGGGAGCTGTTTTTT. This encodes CASSLGGLVDTGELFF.

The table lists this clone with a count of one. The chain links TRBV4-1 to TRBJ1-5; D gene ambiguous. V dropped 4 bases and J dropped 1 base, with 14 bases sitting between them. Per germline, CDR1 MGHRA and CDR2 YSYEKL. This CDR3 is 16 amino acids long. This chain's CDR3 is CASSLSGAESNQPQHF. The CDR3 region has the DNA TGCGCCAGCAGCCTGTCAGGAGCGGAAAGCAATCAGCCCCAGCATTTT.